The following is a T cell receptor beta chain sequence with its context. The data are from a study of chemoradiotherapy in HPV16-positive cancers. The data were produced by immunoSEQ multiplex PCR, yet TCRdb's version contains in-frame clones alone and is incomplete. The sample contains tens of thousands of clones, approximately 91% of which appear only once. CDR1 SGHTA and CDR2 FQGNSA come from the germline V gene. Trimming shortened V by 5 bases and J by 1 base, and 12 bases separated the two germline ends. The CDR3 spans 14 residues. The source is a human donor with HPV-associated anogenital cancer. Specimen: blood, collected from a patient who underwent chemoradiotherapy. The V and J genes are TRBV7-2 and TRBJ2-7, with D maybe TRBD1 (5 bases). In DNA, the CDR3 is TGTGCCAGCAGCCCGAGAGACAGTTCCTACGAGCAGTACTTC. Its translation: CASSPRDSSYEQYF. Drawing the rest from reference TRBV7-2 and TRBJ2-7, the complete variable domain is GAGVSQSPSNKVTEKGKDVELRCDPISGHTALYWYRQSLGQGLEFLIYFQGNSAPDKSGLPSDRFSAERTGGSVSTLTIQRTQQEDSAVYLCASSPRDSSYEQYFGPGTRLTVT.